Below are 26 T cell receptor beta chains sequenced from a single sample in a study of cytomegalovirus exposure and HLA in healthy donors. The PCR ran on 60 Vbeta and 13 Jbeta primers. Produced via immunoSEQ multiplex PCR; TCRdb's table is partial and in-frame only. The sample contains about 130,000 clones, 80% of which appear only once. Material: PBMCs. Receptor source: a man aged 25-45 years in good health and CMV-seropositive.

The chain joins TRBV6-5 to TRBJ1-6, with TRBD1 matching over 9 bases. The length of the CDR3 is 15 residues. The germline V gene has CDR1 MNHEY and CDR2 SVGAGI. J gave up 7 bases and V 6 bases, and 7 bases lay outside the gene matches. The DNA for the CDR3 is TGTGCCAGCAGCTCCCGGACAGGGGAAAATTCACCCCTCCACTTT. Translation: CASSSRTGENSPLHF.

The chain uses TRBV4-1 and TRBJ2-1, with 10 bases identical to TRBD1. Germline V lookup: CDR1 MGHRA, CDR2 YSYEKL. After removal of 5 bases from V and 6 bases from J, the junction contained 10 bases not matched to a gene. The CDR3 spans 16 residues. CDR3 amino acids: CASSLGHRTGGNEQFF. The CDR3 DNA reads as TGCGCCAGCAGCTTAGGGCACCGGACAGGGGGCAATGAGCAGTTCTTC.

This rearrangement joins TRBV7-9 to TRBJ2-5; the match to TRBD1 covers 7 bases. Germline V CDR1 and CDR2: SEHNR, FQNEAQ (reference sequence). The V gene end was trimmed by 10 bases and the J gene end by 2 bases; junction bases not matched to a gene: 7. There are 13 residues in the CDR3. CDR3: CATKQGLQETQYF. CDR3 in DNA: TGTGCCACCAAACAGGGGTTACAAGAGACCCAGTACTTC.

This chain links TRBV11-3 with TRBJ2-7; 8 bases align to TRBD1. This CDR3 contains 13 residues. V gave up 5 bases and J gave up 5 bases; unmatched junction bases: 5. In germline, CDR1 is SGHNT, CDR2 YENEEA. For the CDR3, the DNA is TGTGCCAGCAGCCTGACAGGGGTACACGAGCAGTACTTC. It specifies CASSLTGVHEQYF.

The gene calls are TRBV10-3 and TRBJ1-1; no clear D. Germline-derived CDR1 and CDR2 are ENHRY and SYGVKD. Trimming took off 6 bases at V and 1 base at J, with 9 bases between the two ends. CDR3 length: 13 residues. This chain's CDR3 is CAIRRVENTEAFF. DNA for the CDR3: TGTGCCATCAGGAGGGTAGAGAACACTGAAGCTTTCTTT.

This chain links TRBV19 with TRBJ2-1; 8 nucleotides align to TRBD2. The V gene's germline CDR1 is LNHDA and CDR2 SQIVND (reference sequence). J lost 1 base, V lost 5 bases, and 7 bases had no gene match. The CDR3 consists of 16 residues. As DNA, the CDR3 is TGTGCCAGTAGTCCCCCCGGGGGGGCGTCCTACAATGAGCAGTTCTTC. It translates to CASSPPGGASYNEQFF.

This chain links TRBV27 with TRBJ2-3; the match to TRBD1 covers 7 bases. Germline V gene sequence: CDR1 MNHEY, CDR2 SMNVEV (reference sequence). This CDR3 contains 15 residues. V was clipped by 3 bases and J by 4 bases; unmatched bases: 7. The CDR3 nucleotides read TGTGCCAGCAGTTTCCTCGGACAGGTCCCAGATACGCAGTATTTT. Translating it yields CASSFLGQVPDTQYF.

The chain has TRBV5-1 and TRBJ2-4; possibly TRBD2 for D (6 bases). CDR3 length: 16 residues. Looked up from germline, CDR1 is SGHRS and CDR2 is YFSETQ. V was trimmed by 4 bases and J by 0 bases, leaving 14 bases between them. Here the CDR3 reads CASSPAGSLAKNIQYF. The CDR3 DNA is TGCGCCAGCAGCCCCGCGGGGTCACTAGCCAAAAACATTCAGTACTTC.

This clone appeared a single time. The chain uses TRBV6-1 and TRBJ1-2, with 11 bases identical to TRBD1. The CDR3 covers 15 residues. The germline CDR1 and CDR2 sequences are MNHNS and SASEGT. The junction had 7 bases not matched to a gene; V was cut back by 5 bases and J by 5 bases. CDR3 coding DNA: TGTGCCAGCAGTCCCCGGACAGGGGGCCTATATGGCTACACCTTC. Translated, it gives CASSPRTGGLYGYTF.

J is TRBJ1-5 and V is TRBV29-1, with D hard to call. The ends were cut back, 4 bases at V and 3 bases at J, with 16 bases in the middle. This CDR3 has 15 amino acids. Germline-derived CDR1 and CDR2 are SQVTM and ANQGSEA. The CDR3 region is CSVGEGGGFNQPQHF. CDR3 coding DNA: TGCAGCGTTGGGGAGGGTGGAGGATTCAATCAGCCCCAGCATTTT.

The CDR3 sequence is CASSPSGGTETQYF. The DNA for the CDR3 is TGCGCCAGCAGCCCTAGCGGGGGAACGGAGACCCAGTACTTC. The chain recombines TRBV5-1 with TRBJ2-5, with 10 bases matching TRBD2. The length of the CDR3 is 14 residues. From germline, CDR1 is SGHRS and CDR2 YFSETQ. Losses at the gene ends were 4 bases for V and 5 bases for J; bases not matched to a gene: 5.

The CDR3 reads CASSPLGGTGPYEQYF. The CDR3 DNA reads as TGTGCCAGCTCACCCCTAGGGGGGACAGGTCCCTACGAGCAGTACTTC. V gene TRBV18 combines with J gene TRBJ2-7; TRBD1 aligns across 8 bases. The CDR3 has 16 residues. CDR1 KGHSH and CDR2 LQKENI come from the germline V gene. The ends lost 3 bases at V and 2 bases at J; junction bases unmatched: 9.

As regards this clone: Its ends do not fully match the called genes, so a read error is possible. The genes are TRBV29-1 and TRBJ2-7, with a possible D match to TRBD2 (5 bases). Germline CDR1 and CDR2: SQVTM and ANQGSEA. This CDR3 has 12 residues. The CDR3 loop reads CSVEDGERVSSF. In DNA form, the CDR3 reads TGCAGCGTTGAGGATGGGGAGAGGGTTTCCTCGTTC.

CDR3 region: CASSLAQGEQPQHF. The CDR3 DNA is TGTGCCAGCAGCTTGGCACAGGGAGAACAGCCCCAGCATTTT. The rearrangement uses TRBV7-3 and TRBJ1-5; a weak D match, TRBD1 (6 bases). Germline lookup yields CDR1 SGHTA and CDR2 FQGTGA. The CDR3 loop spans 14 amino acids. Trimming pared 3 bases from V and 7 bases from J, leaving 13 bases between.

The CDR3: CAWSVPEKASYTF. CDR3 sequence (DNA): TGTGCCTGGAGTGTGCCGGAGAAGGCGAGCTACACCTTC. This chain links TRBV30 with TRBJ1-2; D gene uncertain. Trimming left V 0 bases short and J 9 bases short, with 14 bases between. The CDR3 extends over 13 amino acids. CDR1 and CDR2 (germline): GTSNPN, SVGIG (reference sequence).

V and J are TRBV29-1 and TRBJ2-7; perhaps TRBD1 as D (6 bases). The V end lost 6 bases, the J end lost 3 bases, and 9 bases lay between the germline ends. Germline loops: CDR1 SQVTM, CDR2 ANQGSEA. The CDR3 has 11 amino acids. CDR3 nucleotide sequence: TGCAGCGTAGGACAGTACTACGAGCAGTACTTC. Residues: CSVGQYYEQYF.

This clone was found once. The CDR3 DNA is TGTGCCAGCTCACCGGGGCAGAACTATAACTATGGCTACACCTTC. Translated, it gives CASSPGQNYNYGYTF. The rearrangement joins TRBV18 to TRBJ1-2, with a weak D call TRBD1 (5 bases). This CDR3 comprises 15 residues. Germline V gene data show CDR1 as KGHSH and CDR2 as LQKENI. The V and J ends lost 3 bases and 1 base respectively, with 12 bases between them. The complete variable domain, with remaining parts taken from reference TRBV18 and TRBJ1-2, reads NAGVMQNPRHLVRRRGQEARLRCSPMKGHSHVYWYRQLPEEGLKFMVYLQKENIIDESGMPKERFSAEFPKEGPSILRIQQVVRGDSAAYFCASSPGQNYNYGYTFGSGTRLTVV.

This clone was seen more than once but under ten times. The CDR3 DNA sequence: TGTGCCAGCAGTTCCCCGGGTCCCTATGGCTACACCTTC. Encoded protein: CASSSPGPYGYTF. The chain combines TRBV28 with TRBJ1-2; D unclear. Germline V gene data show CDR1 as MDHEN and CDR2 as SYDVKM. The V end was cut by 4 bases, the J end by 4 bases, with 10 bases between. The CDR3 covers 13 residues.

This clone was seen once. The V and J genes are TRBV6-1 and TRBJ1-4; D gene ambiguous. With 3 bases removed from V and 6 bases from J, the gap between germline ends came to 8 bases. Germline lookup yields CDR1 MNHNS and CDR2 SASEGT. This CDR3 is built from 13 residues. The CDR3 loop is CASSDSLDEKLFF. For the CDR3, the DNA is TGTGCCAGCAGTGACTCCCTCGATGAAAAACTGTTTTTT.

The gene calls are TRBV2 and TRBJ2-6; the D gene is possibly TRBD2 (6 bases). Germline V CDR1 and CDR2: SNHLY, FYNNEI. This CDR3 is built from 17 residues. Trimming stripped 6 bases from V and 0 bases from J, with 15 bases between. CDR3 amino acids: CASRGAGRNSGANVLTF. For the CDR3, the DNA is TGTGCCAGCAGAGGGGCGGGACGGAACTCTGGGGCCAACGTCCTGACTTTC.

The chain employs TRBV2 and TRBJ1-6; 7 bases are a match to TRBD1. This CDR3 has 15 amino acids. Per germline, CDR1 SNHLY and CDR2 FYNNEI. The V and J ends lost 2 bases and 5 bases, in that order; junction bases with no gene match: 3. CDR3: CASSERQGDNSPLHF. The CDR3 coding sequence is TGTGCCAGCAGTGAACGGCAGGGGGATAATTCACCCCTCCACTTT.

The CDR3 protein is CASSSVPRRDYGYTF. The CDR3 DNA sequence: TGTGCCAGCAGCTCCGTACCCCGACGGGACTATGGCTACACCTTC. The chain has TRBV5-6 and TRBJ1-2, with no clear D. This CDR3 is built from 15 residues. Germline V gene lookup returns CDR1 SGHDT and CDR2 YYEEEE. Between the trimmed V and J ends, which lost 3 bases and 3 bases, there was a span of 15 bases.

This chain joins TRBV7-8 and TRBJ2-7; D not certain. Trimming stripped 5 bases from V and 3 bases from J, with 20 bases between. CDR3 length equals 16 residues. Germline V gives CDR1 SGHVS, CDR2 FQNEAQ. The chain's CDR3 is CASSPPVAGPNYEQYF. The CDR3 coding sequence is TGTGCCAGCAGCCCCCCCGTCGCAGGTCCTAACTACGAGCAGTACTTC. Drawing the rest from reference TRBV7-8 and TRBJ2-7, the complete variable domain is GAGVSQSPRYKVAKRGQDVALRCDPISGHVSLFWYQQALGQGPEFLTYFQNEAQLDKSGLPSDRFFAERPEGSVSTLKIQRTQQEDSAVYLCASSPPVAGPNYEQYFGPGTRLTVT.

The chain couples TRBV28 to TRBJ1-2; D call uncertain. Germline CDR1 MDHEN, CDR2 SYDVKM. This CDR3 contains 13 residues. V lost 5 bases to trimming and J lost 3 bases, with 10 bases between them. CDR3 sequence reads: CASSQHGYYGYTF. CDR3 bases: TGTGCCAGCAGTCAACACGGGTACTATGGCTACACCTTC.

The chain uses TRBV6-1 and TRBJ2-2; 12 nucleotides match TRBD2. This CDR3 region has 17 residues. After removal of 4 bases from V and 0 bases from J, the junction contained 3 bases not matched to a gene. CDR1 and CDR2 (germline): MNHNS, SASEGT. CDR3 amino acids: CASSVTSGGSNTGELFF. For the CDR3, the DNA is TGTGCCAGCAGTGTGACTAGCGGGGGATCGAACACCGGGGAGCTGTTTTTT.

The chain links TRBV6-6 to TRBJ1-6; 8 bases line up with TRBD1. The CDR3 contains 14 residues. The junction had 8 bases not matched to a gene; V was cut back by 7 bases and J by 9 bases. The germline V gene has CDR1 MNHNY and CDR2 SVGAGI (reference sequence). Here the CDR3 reads CASTVGTGSSPLHF. The CDR3 coding sequence is TGTGCCAGCACCGTGGGGACAGGATCTTCACCCCTCCACTTT.